These 32 T cell receptor beta chains came from one sample sequenced in a study of blood T cell repertoires in COVID-19. Sequencing was performed with immunoSEQ multiplex PCR; in TCRdb, only in-frame clones are kept and a portion is missing. The sample includes approximately 94,000 clones, 84% of them seen just once. The sequenced sample was peripheral blood. All receptors derive from a human donor in a cohort sampled during active COVID-19.

This clone was observed once. A junction end diverges from the germline sequence, so it may reflect a read error. The rearrangement joins TRBV6-4 to TRBJ1-4; maybe TRBD1 (6 bases). CDR3 length equals 14 residues. In germline, CDR1 is MRHNA, CDR2 SNTAGT. DNA of the CDR3: TGTGCCATGACAACCGGGACAACCACTGAAAAGCTGTTTTTT. Protein product: CAMTTGTTTEKLFF.

This clone was counted a single time. The J gene is TRBJ1-6, the V gene TRBV6-4; 7 positions agree with TRBD1. V lost 3 bases and J lost 11; bases outside the gene matches: 19. CDR1 MRHNA and CDR2 SNTAGT come from the germline V gene. The CDR3 runs to 18 residues. CDR3 amino acids: CASSESPQHGQARAPLHF. The CDR3 nucleotides read TGTGCCAGCAGTGAATCCCCCCAACATGGACAGGCACGAGCACCCCTCCACTTT.

The CDR3 DNA reads as TGTGCCAGCCTGGACAGCTCTGGAAACACCATATATTTT. Amino acid sequence: CASLDSSGNTIYF. The chain uses TRBV6-5 and TRBJ1-3; maybe TRBD1 (6 bases). The CDR3 is 13 amino acids. V shed 8 bases and J shed 0 bases, with 8 bases lying between them. Germline assignment: CDR1 MNHEY and CDR2 SVGAGI.

The chain combines TRBV14 with TRBJ2-1; TRBD1 aligns across 7 bases. The CDR3 spans 16 residues. Looked up from germline, CDR1 is SGHDN and CDR2 is FVKESK. V was pared by 4 bases and J by 4 bases, with 10 bases of the junction left unmatched. The CDR3 is CASSPIRDSLYNEQFF. In DNA, the CDR3 is TGTGCCAGCAGCCCCATTAGGGACAGCCTTTACAATGAGCAGTTCTTC.

This clone is a singleton in its sample. V and J are TRBV5-6 and TRBJ2-1; 7 nucleotides agree with TRBD2. CDR1 and CDR2 (germline): SGHDT, YYEEEE. This CDR3 spans 16 amino acids. V trimming: 4 bases; J trimming: 2 bases; junction bases outside the gene matches: 9. CDR3 DNA sequence: TGTGCCAGCAGCGACCTGCGGGGGTGGCCCTACAATGAGCAGTTCTTC. Translated, it gives CASSDLRGWPYNEQFF.

V is TRBV6-5 and J is TRBJ2-5; TRBD2 matches at 9 bases. Per the germline V gene, CDR1 is MNHEY and CDR2 is SVGAGI. This CDR3 is 15 amino acids long. The J segment lost 5 bases and the V segment lost 0 bases, leaving 4 bases of the junction unmatched. The CDR3 nucleotides read TGTGCCAGCAGTTACTCGCGGGGGGGCCGGGAGACCCAGTACTTC. This gives the protein CASSYSRGGRETQYF.

The V gene is TRBV7-2, the J gene TRBJ2-2, with D perhaps TRBD2 (7 bases). Germline loops: CDR1 SGHTA, CDR2 FQGNSA. The CDR3 length is 19 residues. Trimming stripped 4 bases from V and 2 bases from J, with 23 bases between. The CDR3 sequence is CASSSRGGGIPPNTGELFF. CDR3 in DNA: TGTGCCAGCAGCTCTAGGGGGGGAGGGATTCCACCCAACACCGGGGAGCTGTTTTTT.

V gene TRBV19 combines with J gene TRBJ2-7; D remains ambiguous. The CDR3 length is 13 residues. Germline V gene lookup returns CDR1 LNHDA and CDR2 SQIVND (reference sequence). V was cut by 6 bases and J by 0 bases, with 9 bases left in between. CDR3 DNA: TGTGCCAGTAGGAAGTCGAGCTCCTACGAGCAGTACTTC. It specifies CASRKSSSYEQYF.

The J gene is TRBJ2-1, the V gene TRBV7-2, with 9 nucleotides matching TRBD2. The V gene end was trimmed by 1 base and the J gene end by 8 bases; junction bases not matched to a gene: 3. The CDR3 extends over 14 amino acids. CDR1 is SGHTA, CDR2 FQGNSA, per germline. CDR3 amino acids: CASSLGTSVDEQFF. CDR3 nucleotide sequence: TGTGCCAGCAGCTTAGGGACTAGCGTGGATGAGCAGTTCTTC.

The chain carries TRBV9 and TRBJ1-4, with 11 bases matching TRBD1. The CDR3 totals 16 residues. The ends lost 3 bases at V and 3 bases at J; junction bases unmatched: 4. Germline CDR1 reads SGDLS; CDR2 reads YYNGEE. For the CDR3, the DNA is TGTGCCAGCAGCGGGACAGGGGGCGCTTCTAATGAAAAACTGTTTTTT. It translates to CASSGTGGASNEKLFF.

This clone has just a few counts. The chain has TRBV19 and TRBJ1-1, with TRBD1 identical over 7 bases. There are 14 residues in the CDR3. CDR1 LNHDA and CDR2 SQIVND come from the germline V gene (reference sequence). After removal of 5 bases from V and 3 bases from J, the junction contained 6 bases not matched to a gene. CDR3 protein: CASSWGRGDTEAFF. The CDR3 nucleotides are TGTGCCAGTAGTTGGGGCAGGGGGGACACTGAAGCTTTCTTT.

This clone was observed a single time. In DNA form, the CDR3 reads TGTGCCAGCAGTTCGTCCCCAGGGGTTAGGAGCGAGCAGTACTTC. This gives the protein CASSSSPGVRSEQYF. The chain joins TRBV27 to TRBJ2-7, with D possibly matching TRBD1 (6 bases). The CDR3 has 15 amino acids. With 4 bases removed from V and 6 bases from J, the gap between germline ends came to 19 bases. Germline loops: CDR1 MNHEY, CDR2 SMNVEV (reference sequence).

V usage is TRBV9 and J usage is TRBJ1-1; TRBD1 might be the D (5 bases). The V gene's germline CDR1 is SGDLS and CDR2 YYNGEE. This CDR3 is 14 amino acids long. Trimming pared 0 bases from V and 5 bases from J, leaving 11 bases between. In nucleotides, the CDR3 is TGTGCCAGCAGCGTAGGGCCAGGGTTGACTGAAGCTTTCTTT. Translated: CASSVGPGLTEAFF.

This chain links TRBV24-1 with TRBJ1-5, with 8 bases lining up with TRBD1. After removal of 4 bases from V and 2 bases from J, the junction contained 6 bases not matched to a gene. Germline V gene lookup returns CDR1 KGHDR and CDR2 SFDVKD. The CDR3 covers 16 residues. The CDR3 region is CATSDRKTGGNQPQHF. In DNA form, the CDR3 reads TGTGCCACCAGTGACAGAAAGACAGGGGGCAATCAGCCCCAGCATTTT.

The chain recombines TRBV6-5 with TRBJ2-7, with 9 bases identical to TRBD1. The CDR3 contains 14 residues. J lost 3 bases, V lost 6 bases, and 6 bases had no gene match. The germline V gene has CDR1 MNHEY and CDR2 SVGAGI. CDR3 protein: CASRSGQGYYEQYF. DNA of the CDR3: TGTGCCAGCAGGTCTGGACAGGGGTACTACGAGCAGTACTTC.

J is TRBJ1-1 and V is TRBV12-5, with D possibly matching TRBD1 (6 bases). CDR3 length: 13 amino acids. Trimming took off 6 bases at V and 4 bases at J, with 12 bases between the two ends. Germline V gives CDR1 LGHNT, CDR2 FRNRAP. CDR3 region: CASGLDSFTEAFF. DNA for the CDR3: TGTGCTAGTGGCCTGGACAGCTTCACTGAAGCTTTCTTT.

The V call is TRBV28, the J call TRBJ2-1; TRBD2 agrees at 12 bases. Germline trimming cut 6 bases from V and 0 bases from J; bases unmatched to any gene: 18. Germline CDR1 reads MDHEN; CDR2 reads SYDVKM. CDR3 length: 21 residues. DNA of the CDR3: TGTGCCAGCAGCAAACACGGGCGGGGACTAGCGGGCCCGAGCTCCTACAATGAGCAGTTCTTC. Amino acids: CASSKHGRGLAGPSSYNEQFF. The variable domain in full, completed from reference TRBV28 and TRBJ2-1, reads DVKVTQSSRYLVKRTGEKVFLECVQDMDHENMFWYRQDPGLGLRLIYFSYDVKMKEKGDIPEGYSVSREKKERFSLILESASTNQTSMYLCASSKHGRGLAGPSSYNEQFFGPGTRLTVL.

This rearrangement joins TRBV15 to TRBJ1-5, with TRBD1 as a possible D gene (6 bases). The CDR3 contains 14 residues. Germline CDR1 and CDR2: LNHNV and YYDKDF (reference sequence). Trimming shortened V by 5 bases and J by 3 bases, and 11 bases separated the two germline ends. The chain's CDR3 is CATSGGNVNQPQHF. In DNA, the CDR3 is TGTGCCACCAGCGGGGGCAATGTCAATCAGCCCCAGCATTTT.

The CDR3 sequence is CASQTYLDNEQFF. CDR3 in DNA: TGTGCCAGCCAAACTTATCTGGACAATGAGCAGTTCTTC. The V and J genes are TRBV7-2 and TRBJ2-1; D remains unclear. Germline V gives CDR1 SGHTA, CDR2 FQGNSA. V was trimmed by 8 bases and J by 5 bases, leaving 13 bases between them. The CDR3 spans 13 residues.

The gene calls are TRBV3-1 (or the pseudogene TRBV3-2) and TRBJ1-2, with D possibly matching TRBD1 (6 bases). Trimming took off 8 bases at V and 8 bases at J, with 15 bases between the two ends. Per germline, CDR1 LGHDT and CDR2 YNNKEL (reference sequence). The CDR3 loop spans 12 amino acids. The CDR3 DNA reads TGTGCCAGCGACCAGTTTGGGGGCGGCTACACCTTC. As protein: CASDQFGGGYTF.

This clone was seen a handful of times. This chain uses TRBV13 with TRBJ2-2; D may be TRBD2 (5 bases). Germline lookup yields CDR1 PRHDT and CDR2 FYEKMQ (reference sequence). The CDR3 loop spans 17 amino acids. V was trimmed by 7 bases and J by 5 bases, leaving 23 bases between them. The CDR3 DNA is TGTGCCAGCACCTCGACATCTGGAGGCGATTGGACCGGGGAGCTGTTTTTT. It yields the protein CASTSTSGGDWTGELFF.

V is TRBV10-3 and J is TRBJ2-5; 13 nucleotides align to TRBD2. The CDR3 spans 16 residues. Germline loops: CDR1 ENHRY, CDR2 SYGVKD. Trimming cost V 5 bases and J 0 bases; bases outside gene matches: 3. CDR3 sequence: CAISKTSGGYQETQYF. The CDR3, as DNA: TGTGCCATCAGTAAGACTAGCGGGGGGTACCAAGAGACCCAGTACTTC.

The chain has TRBV7-2 and TRBJ1-2, with D perhaps matching TRBD1 (6 bases). The germline V gene has CDR1 SGHTA and CDR2 FQGNSA. The V gene lost 3 bases and the J gene lost 8 bases, with 10 bases spanning the gap. This CDR3 contains 12 residues. Written as DNA, the CDR3 is TGTGCCAGCAGCTTCAGGGGTGAGGGCTACACCTTC. This gives the protein CASSFRGEGYTF.

The chain is built from TRBV19 and TRBJ2-7; TRBD1 matches 7 bases. Germline lookup yields CDR1 LNHDA and CDR2 SQIVND (reference sequence). The CDR3 totals 16 residues. Trimming at V came to 6 bases and at J to 3 bases, leaving 14 bases not matched to a gene. The CDR3 nucleotides read TGTGCCAGTAGCTATCTCGGACAACAGGGGATCTACGAGCAGTACTTC. It is translated as CASSYLGQQGIYEQYF. Full variable domain (missing parts from reference TRBV19 and TRBJ2-7): DGGITQSPKYLFRKEGQNVTLSCEQNLNHDAMYWYRQDPGQGLRLIYYSQIVNDFQKGDIAEGYSVSREKKESFPLTVTSAQKNPTAFYLCASSYLGQQGIYEQYFGPGTRLTVT.

The chain joins TRBV19 to TRBJ2-3; TRBD2 matches 9 bases. The CDR3 has 16 amino acids. The germline gives CDR1 LNHDA, CDR2 SQIVND (reference sequence). Germline trimming cut 1 base from V and 5 bases from J; bases unmatched to any gene: 7. CDR3 nucleotide sequence: TGTGCCAGTAGTATAGCGGCGGGGGGGCTTAGAGATACGCAGTATTTT. It codes for CASSIAAGGLRDTQYF.

The V and J genes are TRBV9 and TRBJ1-6, with D possibly being TRBD1 (5 bases). The CDR3 runs 15 residues. From germline, CDR1 is SGDLS and CDR2 YYNGEE. V was trimmed by 4 bases and J by 7 bases, leaving 15 bases between them. DNA of the CDR3: TGTGCCAGCAGCATTGGACTGGGGGGGAATTCACCCCTCCACTTT. Protein: CASSIGLGGNSPLHF.

A word on this clone: One junction end does not reproduce the germline sequence, and a read error may be involved. This chain joins TRBV7-7 and TRBJ1-4; a possible D gene is TRBD1 (5 bases). The CDR3 is made up of 15 amino acids. Germline V lookup: CDR1 SSHAT, CDR2 FNYEAQ (reference sequence). CDR3 in amino acids: CASSLGAGLNEKLFF. For the CDR3, the DNA is TGTGCTAGCAGCTTAGGGGCGGGACTCAATGAAAAACTGTTTTTT.

The chain couples TRBV7-9 to TRBJ2-2; 16 bases match TRBD2. Germline CDR1 reads SEHNR; CDR2 reads FQNEAQ (reference sequence). Trimming at V came to 6 bases and at J to 2 bases, leaving 6 bases not matched to a gene. The CDR3 is made up of 18 amino acids. The CDR3 nucleotides are TGTGCCAGCAGTTTCGGGACTAGCGGGGGGGCAAACACCGGGGAGCTGTTTTTT. Encoded protein: CASSFGTSGGANTGELFF.

This clone has just one count. The J gene is TRBJ1-2, the V gene TRBV6-5; a possible D gene is TRBD1 (5 bases). The V gene lost 6 bases and the J gene lost 8 bases, with 13 bases spanning the gap. Germline loops: CDR1 MNHEY, CDR2 SVGAGI. The CDR3 runs 12 residues. The CDR3, as DNA: TGTGCCAGCAGCGACCGACCAGGGGGCTACACCTTC. It translates to CASSDRPGGYTF.

The V call is TRBV27, the J call TRBJ1-2; D is ambiguous. CDR1 MNHEY and CDR2 SMNVEV come from the germline V gene (reference sequence). V shed 2 bases and J shed 0 bases, with 10 bases lying between them. The CDR3 length is 15 residues. CDR3 residues: CASSLNSISNYGYTF. The CDR3 DNA sequence: TGTGCCAGCAGTTTAAACAGCATATCTAACTATGGCTACACCTTC.

The J gene is TRBJ1-5, the V gene TRBV19, with D perhaps TRBD1 (6 bases). This CDR3 is 15 amino acids long. V was clipped by 7 bases and J by 2 bases, with 15 bases between them. Germline V gene lookup returns CDR1 LNHDA and CDR2 SQIVND (reference sequence). The CDR3 region has the DNA TGTGCCAGTACACCAGGGGCCGCGGGCAATCAGCCCCAGCATTTT. Its protein is CASTPGAAGNQPQHF.

This clone showed up just once. The chain employs TRBV28 and TRBJ1-5, with 7 bases aligning to TRBD1. With 3 bases clipped from V and 1 base from J, the junction kept 6 bases outside the gene matches. The CDR3 extends over 16 amino acids. The V gene's germline CDR1 is MDHEN and CDR2 SYDVKM. This CDR3 is CASSFRGRGSNQPQHF. The CDR3 region has the DNA TGTGCCAGCAGTTTTAGGGGGCGCGGCAGCAATCAGCCCCAGCATTTT.